Shown below are 10 T cell receptor beta chains from a single sample sequenced in a study of early T cells in non-severe SARS-CoV-2 infection (dated by TCRdb to the early 2020s). Library construction relied on 5' RACE. Sequencer: NextSeq 500. In-frame beta chains were kept once TCRdb had trimmed the public reads at Q25 with fastp and called clones with MiXCR. A single entry per CDR3 protein holds the most common genes and DNA from its merged rows. The sample table shows 90,000 to 100,000 distinct CDR3 sequences, and approximately 13% are seen once. The ten largest make up under 2.5% of the sample. Sequencing used whole blood. Receptors originate from an adult who was a healthcare worker with PCR-confirmed SARS-CoV-2 infection or an uninfected control (not recorded which).

This clonotype was picked up many times. The junction differs from germline at one of its ends, possibly a read error. This sequence joins TRBV5-1 and TRBJ2-7, with 10 bases identical to TRBD1. Germline V gene lookup returns CDR1 SGHRS and CDR2 YFSETQ. This CDR3 comprises 14 residues. The CDR3 nucleotides read TGTGCCAGCAGCCCCGGGACAGGGGCCTACGAGCAGTACTTC. Encoded protein: CASSPGTGAYEQYF. Supplemented by reference TRBV5-1 and TRBJ2-7, the full variable domain reads KAGVTQTPRYLIKTRGQQVTLSCSPISGHRSVSWYQQTPGQGLQFLFEYFSETQRNKGNFPGRFSGRQFSNSRSEMNVSTLELGDSALYLCASSPGTGAYEQYFGPGTRLTVT.

This rearrangement joins TRBV7-2 to TRBJ2-1; the match to TRBD2 covers 7 bases. The CDR3 loop spans 14 amino acids. J was trimmed by 10 bases and V by 0 bases; bases with no gene match: 6. Germline CDR1 reads SGHTA; CDR2 reads FQGNSA. The DNA of the CDR3 is TGTGCCAGCAGCTTAGCGGGGGGGACCTCCGAGCAGTTCTTC. Amino acid sequence: CASSLAGGTSEQFF.

With respect to this clonotype: A much larger clone lies one base from this, so it may be a read error. The V gene is TRBV18, the J gene TRBJ2-2, with D possibly TRBD1 on 5 matching bases. Germline values: CDR1 KGHSH, CDR2 LQKENI. The CDR3 contains 14 residues. The CDR3 region is CTSSGQGNTGELFF. The DNA for the CDR3 is TGTACCAGCTCGGGCCAGGGGAACACCGGGGAGCTGTTTTTT.

This clonotype was seen at least ten times. The chain couples TRBV7-9 to TRBJ1-2; 10 bases line up with TRBD1. Germline V gene sequence: CDR1 SEHNR, CDR2 FQNEAQ (reference sequence). Unmatched junction bases numbered 8, after V lost 3 bases and J lost 4 bases. This CDR3 is built from 16 residues. The CDR3 sequence is CASSFCPGQGCYGYTF. CDR3 DNA: TGTGCCAGCAGCTTCTGTCCGGGACAGGGGTGCTATGGCTACACCTTC. The entire variable domain, with the rest obtained from reference TRBV7-9 and TRBJ1-2, is as follows: DTGVSQNPRHKITKRGQNVTFRCDPISEHNRLYWYRQTLGQGPEFLTYFQNEAQLEKSRLLSDRFSAERPKGSFSTLEIQRTEQGDSAMYLCASSFCPGQGCYGYTFGSGTRLTVV.

The chain employs TRBV5-1 and TRBJ2-7, with D possibly being TRBD1 (6 bases). The ends were cut back, 3 bases at V and 7 bases at J, with 14 bases in the middle. From germline, CDR1 is SGHRS and CDR2 YFSETQ. This CDR3 spans 13 amino acids. CDR3 DNA: TGCGCCAGCAGCTCAGGGGAAGTAAGGGAGCAGTACTTC. Translation gives CASSSGEVREQYF. The full variable domain, with the rest looked up from reference TRBV5-1 and TRBJ2-7, is KAGVTQTPRYLIKTRGQQVTLSCSPISGHRSVSWYQQTPGQGLQFLFEYFSETQRNKGNFPGRFSGRQFSNSRSEMNVSTLELGDSALYLCASSSGEVREQYFGPGTRLTVT.

This chain links TRBV28 with TRBJ1-4; TRBD1 might be the D (5 bases). This CDR3 has 15 amino acids. V lost 11 bases and J 7 bases, leaving 23 bases between the germline ends. The germline V gene encodes CDR1 MDHEN and CDR2 SYDVKM. DNA of the CDR3: TGTGCCGCCGGAACCACGGGGGACGGAGGTGAAAAACTGTTTTTT. Its protein is CAAGTTGDGGEKLFF.

This clonotype was found many times. This CDR3 is CSVGPEQFF. CDR3 nucleotides: TGCAGCGTTGGCCCGGAGCAGTTCTTC. V usage is TRBV29-1 and J usage is TRBJ2-1; no clear D gene. CDR3 length equals 9 residues. Germline V lookup: CDR1 SQVTM, CDR2 ANQGSEA. Trimming took off 4 bases at V and 10 bases at J, with 5 bases between the two ends.

This clonotype has ten or more counts. V usage is TRBV12-3 or TRBV12-4 and J usage is TRBJ1-1, with D possibly being TRBD1 (5 bases). The CDR3 is 12 amino acids. Trimming cost V 4 bases and J 6 bases, with 9 bases left between them. The DNA for the CDR3 is TGTGCCAGCAGTTCAGGGTGGGCTGAAGCTTTCTTT. Encoded protein: CASSSGWAEAFF.

This clonotype has at least ten counts. J is TRBJ1-4 and V is TRBV2; D remains unclear. This CDR3 contains 14 residues. CDR1 and CDR2 (germline): SNHLY, FYNNEI. V shed 4 bases and J shed 3 bases, with 9 bases lying between them. The CDR3 is CASSARVANEKLFF. CDR3 sequence (DNA): TGTGCCAGCAGTGCGAGGGTTGCTAATGAAAAACTGTTTTTT.

The chain recombines TRBV19 with TRBJ2-3; weak D call: TRBD2 (6 bases). The V and J ends lost 7 bases and 4 bases respectively, with 21 bases between them. The length of the CDR3 is 16 residues. Looked up from germline, CDR1 is LNHDA and CDR2 is SQIVND (reference sequence). The CDR3 loop reads CASKRGGDGGPDTQYF. In DNA, the CDR3 is TGTGCCAGTAAACGAGGAGGGGATGGTGGACCAGATACGCAGTATTTT.